This TCR beta chain was recorded in a study of shared clonotypes between healthy human individuals. Looking at the study overall: CD4 naive and CD4 memory each took three plates per donor, while CD8 naive took two and CD8 memory one. General study findings and limits: Non-shared clonotypes had lower generation probabilities than clonotypes shared by all four sorted-subset donors. Around 5% was the fraction of naive CD4 clonotypes found shared across several donors.

Remarks on this clone: What it binds is not known.

The CDR3 runs to 13 residues. Trimming shortened V by 6 bases and J by 6 bases, and 15 bases separated the two germline ends. Germline assignment: CDR1 MNHEY and CDR2 SVGAGI. Assay used: immunoSEQ multiplex PCR; TCRdb lists only in-frame clones, some missing. The table lists over a million clones, nearly 99% of them singletons. This clonotype was obtained from a man younger than 45 in good health. This chain joins TRBV6-5 and TRBJ2-7; no clear D. Sample: naive CD4+ T cells sorted from blood. Subset specified: CD45RA+ positively selected. The chain's CDR3 is CASSSDSPGEQYF. DNA of the CDR3: TGTGCCAGCAGCTCCGATTCACCGGGCGAGCAGTACTTC.